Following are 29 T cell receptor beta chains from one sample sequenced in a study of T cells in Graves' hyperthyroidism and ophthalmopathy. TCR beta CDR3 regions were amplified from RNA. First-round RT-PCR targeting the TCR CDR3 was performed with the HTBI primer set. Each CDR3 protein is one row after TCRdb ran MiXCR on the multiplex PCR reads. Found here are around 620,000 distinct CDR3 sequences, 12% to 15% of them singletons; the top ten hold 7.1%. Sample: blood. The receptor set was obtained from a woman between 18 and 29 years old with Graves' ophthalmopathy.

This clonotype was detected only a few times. CDR3 region: CASSPRYSETYNEQFF. The DNA for the CDR3 is TGTGCCAGCAGCCCCCGCTACTCGGAGACGTACAATGAGCAGTTCTTC. V gene TRBV7-6 combines with J gene TRBJ2-1; D is ambiguous. Germline CDR1 reads SGHVS; CDR2 reads FNYEAQ. The CDR3 has 16 amino acids. Trimming left V 5 bases short and J 4 bases short, with 18 bases between.

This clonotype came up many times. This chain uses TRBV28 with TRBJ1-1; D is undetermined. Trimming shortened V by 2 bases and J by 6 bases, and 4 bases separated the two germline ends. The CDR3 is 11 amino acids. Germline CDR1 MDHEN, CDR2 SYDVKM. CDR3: CASSLGSEAFF. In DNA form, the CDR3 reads TGTGCCAGCAGTTTAGGTTCTGAAGCTTTCTTT.

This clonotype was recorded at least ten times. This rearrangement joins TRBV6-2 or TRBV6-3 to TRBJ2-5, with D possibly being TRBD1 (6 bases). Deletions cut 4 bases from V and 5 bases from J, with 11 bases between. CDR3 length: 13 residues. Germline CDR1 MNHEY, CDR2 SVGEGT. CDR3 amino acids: CASSFGQLETQYF. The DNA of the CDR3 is TGTGCCAGCAGTTTTGGACAGCTTGAGACCCAGTACTTC.

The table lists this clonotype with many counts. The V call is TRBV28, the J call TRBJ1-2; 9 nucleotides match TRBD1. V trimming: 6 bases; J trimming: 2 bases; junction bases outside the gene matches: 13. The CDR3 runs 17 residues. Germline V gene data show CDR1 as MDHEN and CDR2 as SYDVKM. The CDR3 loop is CASSPARDRAINYGYTF. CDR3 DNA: TGTGCCAGCAGCCCAGCCCGGGACAGGGCCATAAACTATGGCTACACCTTC.

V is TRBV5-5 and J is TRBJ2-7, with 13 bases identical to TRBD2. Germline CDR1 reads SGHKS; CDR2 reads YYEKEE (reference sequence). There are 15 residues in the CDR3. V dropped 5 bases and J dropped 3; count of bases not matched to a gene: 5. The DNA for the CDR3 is TGTGCCAGCAGAGATGGACTAGCGGGAGACTACGAGCAGTACTTC. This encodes CASRDGLAGDYEQYF.

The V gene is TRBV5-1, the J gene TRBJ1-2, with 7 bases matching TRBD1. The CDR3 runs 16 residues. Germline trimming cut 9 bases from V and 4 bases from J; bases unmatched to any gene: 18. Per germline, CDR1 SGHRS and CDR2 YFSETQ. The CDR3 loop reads CANKGLGTGVGYGYTF. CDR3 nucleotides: TGCGCCAACAAAGGGCTCGGAACAGGGGTCGGCTATGGCTACACCTTC.

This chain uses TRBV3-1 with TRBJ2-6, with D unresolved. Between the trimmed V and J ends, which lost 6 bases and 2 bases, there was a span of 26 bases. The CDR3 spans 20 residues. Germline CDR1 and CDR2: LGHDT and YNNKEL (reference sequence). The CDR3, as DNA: TGTGCCAGCAGATACAGCCAGGCGGTTCCATTCCGGACTGGGGCCAACGTCCTGACTTTC. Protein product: CASRYSQAVPFRTGANVLTF.

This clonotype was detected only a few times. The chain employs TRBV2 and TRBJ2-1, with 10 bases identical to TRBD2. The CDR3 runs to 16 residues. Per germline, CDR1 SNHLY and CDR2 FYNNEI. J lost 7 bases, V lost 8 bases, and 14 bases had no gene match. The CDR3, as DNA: TGTGCCAGCTCAAGAGGGCAAGGACTAGCGGAGAATGAGCAGTTCTTC. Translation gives CASSRGQGLAENEQFF.

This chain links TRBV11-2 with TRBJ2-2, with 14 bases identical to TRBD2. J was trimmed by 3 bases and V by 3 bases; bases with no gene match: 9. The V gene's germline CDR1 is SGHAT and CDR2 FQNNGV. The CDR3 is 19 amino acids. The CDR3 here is CASSFTGTSGSLDTGELFF. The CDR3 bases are TGTGCCAGCAGCTTTACCGGGACTAGCGGGAGTTTGGACACCGGGGAGCTGTTTTTT.

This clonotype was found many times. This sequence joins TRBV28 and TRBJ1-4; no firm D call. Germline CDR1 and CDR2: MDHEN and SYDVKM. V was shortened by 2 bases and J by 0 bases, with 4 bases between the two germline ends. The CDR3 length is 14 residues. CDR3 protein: CASSLGSTNEKLFF. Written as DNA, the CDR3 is TGTGCCAGCAGTTTAGGTTCAACTAATGAAAAACTGTTTTTT.

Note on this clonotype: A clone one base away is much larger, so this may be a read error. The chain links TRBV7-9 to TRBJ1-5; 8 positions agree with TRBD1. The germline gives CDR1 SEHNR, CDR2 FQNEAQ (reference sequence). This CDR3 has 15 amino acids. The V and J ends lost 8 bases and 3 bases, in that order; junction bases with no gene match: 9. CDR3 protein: CASSPATGDNQPQHF. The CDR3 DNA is TGTGCCAGCTCACCCGCGACAGGGGACAATCAGCCCCAGCATTTT.

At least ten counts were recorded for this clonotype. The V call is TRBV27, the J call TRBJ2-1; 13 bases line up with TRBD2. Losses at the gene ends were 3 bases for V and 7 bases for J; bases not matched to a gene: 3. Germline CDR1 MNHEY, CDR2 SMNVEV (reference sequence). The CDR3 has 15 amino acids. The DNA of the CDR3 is TGTGCCAGCAGTTTCGGGACTAGCGGGAAGAATGAGCAGTTCTTC. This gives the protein CASSFGTSGKNEQFF.

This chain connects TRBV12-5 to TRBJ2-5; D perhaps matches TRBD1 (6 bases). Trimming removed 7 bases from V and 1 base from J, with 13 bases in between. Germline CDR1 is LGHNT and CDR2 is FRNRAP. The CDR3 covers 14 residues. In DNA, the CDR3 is TGTGCTAGTGCCACAGAACAGGGCCAAGAGACCCAGTACTTC. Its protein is CASATEQGQETQYF. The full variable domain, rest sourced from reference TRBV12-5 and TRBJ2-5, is DARVTQTPRHKVTEMGQEVTMRCQPILGHNTVFWYRQTMMQGLELLAYFRNRAPLDDSGMPKDRFSAEMPDATLATLKIQPSEPRDSAVYFCASATEQGQETQYFGPGTRLLVL.

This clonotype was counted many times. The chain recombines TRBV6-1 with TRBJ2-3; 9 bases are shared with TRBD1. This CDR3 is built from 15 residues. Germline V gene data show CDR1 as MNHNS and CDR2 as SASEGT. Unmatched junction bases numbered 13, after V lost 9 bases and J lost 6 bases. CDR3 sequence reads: CASDRDRVVLDTQYF. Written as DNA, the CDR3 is TGTGCCAGTGATAGGGACAGGGTTGTATTGGATACGCAGTATTTT.

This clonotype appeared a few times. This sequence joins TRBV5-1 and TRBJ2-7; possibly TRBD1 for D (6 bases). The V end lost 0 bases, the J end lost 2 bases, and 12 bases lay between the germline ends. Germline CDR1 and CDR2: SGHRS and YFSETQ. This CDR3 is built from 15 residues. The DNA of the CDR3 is TGCGCCAGCAGCTTGGTAACAGGGAAGCCCTACGAGCAGTACTTC. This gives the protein CASSLVTGKPYEQYF.

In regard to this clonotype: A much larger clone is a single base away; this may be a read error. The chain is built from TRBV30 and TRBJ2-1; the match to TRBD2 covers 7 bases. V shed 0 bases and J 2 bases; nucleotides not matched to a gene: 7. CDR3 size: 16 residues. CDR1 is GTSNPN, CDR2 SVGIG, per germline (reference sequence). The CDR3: CAWSVQEGGPYNEQFF. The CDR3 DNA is TGTGCCTGGAGTGTACAGGAGGGAGGGCCCTACAATGAGCAGTTCTTC.

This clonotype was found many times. CDR3 in amino acids: CASSWGLAGGDGNIQYF. DNA for the CDR3: TGTGCCAGCAGCTGGGGACTAGCGGGAGGCGATGGAAACATTCAGTACTTC. The chain recombines TRBV7-2 with TRBJ2-4; TRBD2 agrees at 15 bases. The V gene's germline CDR1 is SGHTA and CDR2 FQGNSA. Losses at the gene ends were 4 bases for V and 6 bases for J; bases not matched to a gene: 7. The CDR3 sequence is 17 residues long.

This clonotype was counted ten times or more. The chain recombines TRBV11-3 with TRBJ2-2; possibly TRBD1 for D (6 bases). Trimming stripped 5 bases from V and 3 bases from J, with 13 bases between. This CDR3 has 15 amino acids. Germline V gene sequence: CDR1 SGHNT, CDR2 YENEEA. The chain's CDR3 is CASSHGQIDTGELFF. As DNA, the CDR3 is TGTGCCAGCAGCCATGGACAGATAGACACCGGGGAGCTGTTTTTT.

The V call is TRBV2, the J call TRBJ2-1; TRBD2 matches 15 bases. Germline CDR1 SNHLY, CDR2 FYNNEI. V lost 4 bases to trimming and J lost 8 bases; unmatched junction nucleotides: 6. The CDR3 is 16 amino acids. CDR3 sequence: CASSGPGLAGGDEQFF. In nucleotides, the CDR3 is TGTGCCAGCAGTGGGCCGGGACTAGCGGGAGGTGATGAGCAGTTCTTC.

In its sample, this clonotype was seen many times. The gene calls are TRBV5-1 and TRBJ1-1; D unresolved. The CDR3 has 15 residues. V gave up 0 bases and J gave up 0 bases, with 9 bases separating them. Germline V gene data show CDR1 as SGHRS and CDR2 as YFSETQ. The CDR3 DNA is TGCGCCAGCAGCTTGGAATTTGCCATGAACACTGAAGCTTTCTTT. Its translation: CASSLEFAMNTEAFF. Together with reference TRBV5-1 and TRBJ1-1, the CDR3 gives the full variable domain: KAGVTQTPRYLIKTRGQQVTLSCSPISGHRSVSWYQQTPGQGLQFLFEYFSETQRNKGNFPGRFSGRQFSNSRSEMNVSTLELGDSALYLCASSLEFAMNTEAFFGQGTRLTVV.

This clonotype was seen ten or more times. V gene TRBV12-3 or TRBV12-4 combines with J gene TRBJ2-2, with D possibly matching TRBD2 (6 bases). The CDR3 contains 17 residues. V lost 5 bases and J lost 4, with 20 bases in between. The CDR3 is CASSPRGRRGTTGELFF. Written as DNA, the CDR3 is TGTGCCAGCAGTCCACGAGGGAGGAGAGGAACCACCGGGGAGCTGTTTTTT.

The CDR3, as DNA: TGTGCCATCAGTCGAGGGGGCTGGGACGCCAAAAACATTCAGTACTTC. This translates into CAISRGGWDAKNIQYF. The chain recombines TRBV10-3 with TRBJ2-4, with 7 bases matching TRBD1. The CDR3 extends over 16 amino acids. Trimming took 5 bases from V and 1 from J; bases not matched to a gene: 8. Germline CDR1 reads ENHRY; CDR2 reads SYGVKD.

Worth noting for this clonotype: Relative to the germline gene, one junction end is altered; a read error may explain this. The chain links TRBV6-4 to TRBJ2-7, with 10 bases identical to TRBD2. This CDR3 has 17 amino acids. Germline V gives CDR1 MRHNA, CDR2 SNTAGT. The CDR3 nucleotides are TGTGCCAGCAGTTACTCGATCGCTAGCGGGAGCTCCTACGAGCAGTACTTC. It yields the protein CASSYSIASGSSYEQYF.

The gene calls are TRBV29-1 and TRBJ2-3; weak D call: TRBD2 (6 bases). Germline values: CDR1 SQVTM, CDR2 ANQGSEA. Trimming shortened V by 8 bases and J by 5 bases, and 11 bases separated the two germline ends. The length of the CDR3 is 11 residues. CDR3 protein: CSHLGGDTQYF. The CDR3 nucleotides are TGCAGCCACCTCGGGGGAGATACGCAGTATTTT.

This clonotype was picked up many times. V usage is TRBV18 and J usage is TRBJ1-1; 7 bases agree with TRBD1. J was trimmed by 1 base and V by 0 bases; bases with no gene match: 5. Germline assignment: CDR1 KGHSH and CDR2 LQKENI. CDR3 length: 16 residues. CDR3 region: CASSPPRGRRNTEAFF. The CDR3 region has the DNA TGTGCCAGCTCACCACCCAGGGGGAGGAGGAACACTGAAGCTTTCTTT.

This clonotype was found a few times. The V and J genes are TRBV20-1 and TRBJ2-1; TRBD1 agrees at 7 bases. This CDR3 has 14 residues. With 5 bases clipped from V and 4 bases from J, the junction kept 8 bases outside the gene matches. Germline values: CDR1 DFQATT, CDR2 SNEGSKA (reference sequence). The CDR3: CSAVQGILYNEQFF. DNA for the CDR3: TGCAGTGCTGTACAGGGGATTTTATACAATGAGCAGTTCTTC.

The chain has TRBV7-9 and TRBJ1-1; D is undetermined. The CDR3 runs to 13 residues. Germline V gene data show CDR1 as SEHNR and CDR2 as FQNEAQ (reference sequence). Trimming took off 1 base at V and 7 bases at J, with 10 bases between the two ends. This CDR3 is CASSLVNVVEAFF. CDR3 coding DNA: TGTGCCAGCAGCTTAGTAAATGTAGTTGAAGCTTTCTTT.

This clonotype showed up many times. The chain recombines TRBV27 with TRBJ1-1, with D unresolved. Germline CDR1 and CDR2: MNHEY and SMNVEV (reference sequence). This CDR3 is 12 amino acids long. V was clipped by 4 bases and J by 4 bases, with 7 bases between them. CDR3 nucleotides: TGTGCCAGCAGTTCCAAGGCCACTGAAGCTTTCTTT. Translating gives CASSSKATEAFF.

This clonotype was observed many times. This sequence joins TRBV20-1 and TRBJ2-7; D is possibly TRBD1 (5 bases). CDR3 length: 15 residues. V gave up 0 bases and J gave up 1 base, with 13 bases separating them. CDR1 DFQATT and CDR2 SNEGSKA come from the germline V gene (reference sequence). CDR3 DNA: TGCAGTGCTAGAGATAGCAGGGCGGTTTCCTACGAGCAGTACTTC. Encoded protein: CSARDSRAVSYEQYF.